This paragraph covers one T cell receptor (beta chain) sequence. In the source study's methods: By means of reference gene primer amplification, nucleated cell counts were estimated. TCRdb's copy holds only in-frame clones and misses some; the assay was immunoSEQ multiplex PCR. V and J calls and clone size follow that table, whereas D and trimming were derived from the DNA. The table has 150,000 to 200,000 clones, around four fifths seen once. This sample was included in a study of blood T cell repertoires in COVID-19. Looking at the study overall: PBMCs, B-cell-depleted T cells, or T cells provided the cDNA or gDNA that made up the material.

Trimming cost V 2 bases and J 3 bases, with 5 bases left between them. The CDR3 loop spans 13 amino acids. CDR1 is SGHTA, CDR2 FQGNSA, per germline. This TCR was sampled from a woman aged 65 to 85 with COVID-19, enrolled during active disease. V is TRBV7-2 and J is TRBJ1-5; D call uncertain. The specimen was peripheral blood. CDR3 amino acids: CASSLIDNQPQHF. CDR3 coding DNA: TGTGCCAGCAGCTTAATAGACAATCAGCCCCAGCATTTT. Drawing the rest from reference TRBV7-2 and TRBJ1-5, the complete variable domain is GAGVSQSPSNKVTEKGKDVELRCDPISGHTALYWYRQSLGQGLEFLIYFQGNSAPDKSGLPSDRFSAERTGGSVSTLTIQRTQQEDSAVYLCASSLIDNQPQHFGDGTRLSIL.